The 3 T cell receptor gamma chains below were found in one sample sequenced in a study of fetal and pediatric gammadelta thymocytes. TCRdb re-called the reads with CATT. The sample shows approximately 1,000 gamma-chain clones, roughly 4.5% of them seen only once. The sequenced sample was non-Vgamma9Vdelta2 gamma-delta T cells from the thymus. Subset described: CD3+gammadeltaTCR+ thymocytes not co-expressing Vgamma9 and Vdelta2. These receptors all stem from a child who underwent cardiac surgery and was recorded as healthy.

This sequence joins TRGV2 and TRGJ1 or TRGJ2. TCRdb carries no J gene annotation; the J gene was assigned here by matching the DNA with germline. J was trimmed by 6 bases and V by 0 bases; bases with no gene match: 5. The germline V gene encodes CDR1 EGSNGY and CDR2 YDSYNSKV. The CDR3 extends over 13 amino acids. This CDR3 is CATWDGHVYKKLF. In DNA form, the CDR3 reads TGTGCCACCTGGGACGGGCACGTTTATAAGAAACTCTTT.

Turning to this clone: Given a far larger clone just one base away, this is likely a sequencing read error. The chain uses TRGV8 and TRGJP1. TCRdb offers no J gene call, so here the DNA was matched to germline to obtain one. CDR3 length: 17 amino acids. Germline V gene sequence: CDR1 VENAVY, CDR2 YDSYNSRV. The CDR3: CAAWDIGVYTTGWFKIF. The CDR3 region has the DNA TGTGCCGCCTGGGATATTGGAGTATATACCACTGGTTGGTTCAAGATATTT.

This clone has just a few counts. This chain links TRGV3 with TRGJ1 or TRGJ2. The CDR3 runs 17 residues. Trimming took 0 bases from V and 3 from J; bases not matched to a gene: 14. CDR1 and CDR2 (germline): VTNTFY, YDVSTARD (reference sequence). The CDR3 protein is CATWDRPRLAIYYKKLF. The CDR3 nucleotides are TGTGCCACCTGGGACAGGCCACGTTTAGCAATTTATTATAAGAAACTCTTT.